The source of this T cell receptor (beta chain) is a study of blood T cells in healthy people across ages. The CDR3 loop spans 18 amino acids. Trimming removed 6 bases from V and 4 bases from J; junction bases left unmatched: 19. Looked up from germline, CDR1 is LGHNA and CDR2 is YSLEER. Study-wide results and caveats: A strong correlation was found between TCR beta diversity and the percentage of naive T cells. Getting older went along with TCR beta diversity per million T cells dropping roughly linearly.

This clonotype was picked up many times. Its antigen is not identified. The use of a sample-barcoded 5' primer and a J-beta primer mix characterized a second PCR of about 6 to 12 cycles. Every single cDNA molecule received a tag from a template-switch adaptor with 12 random nucleotides. Every sample produced at least 2.5 million CDR3-containing paired-end reads. TCRdb passed the 5' RACE reads through MiXCR, listing each CDR3 protein once. The repertoire consists of about 680,000 distinct CDR3 sequences, with over 45% occurring once and the leading ten covering roughly 31%. The sequence came from a woman aged 55-69 years in good health. The sample comprised blood. The chain carries TRBV4-3 and TRBJ2-7; 9 bases line up with TRBD1. CDR3 amino acids: CASSPSSVGQGNGYEQYF. The CDR3 nucleotides are TGCGCCAGCAGTCCCAGTTCAGTGGGACAGGGTAACGGTTACGAGCAGTACTTC.